Shown below are 6 T cell receptor beta chains from a single sample sequenced in a study of beta chain features in type 1 diabetes. The investigators reverse transcribed all of the isolated RNA, so they sequenced expressed TCRB transcripts. Repertoires were generated with immunoSEQ multiplex PCR, while TCRdb's copy carries only in-frame clones and drops some. The sample has under 350,000 clones, about 8.5% seen once. The specimen was central memory CD4+ T cells from blood. The receptor source for this set is a woman under 30 in good health.

This clone was observed a handful of times. The chain carries TRBV6-5 and TRBJ1-2; 7 bases line up with TRBD1. The V segment lost 6 bases and the J segment 3 bases; nucleotides outside the gene matches: 1. Germline assignment: CDR1 MNHEY and CDR2 SVGAGI. CDR3 length: 12 amino acids. CDR3 residues: CASRQGHYGYTF. CDR3 nucleotides: TGTGCCAGCAGACAGGGGCACTATGGCTACACCTTC.

The chain carries TRBV7-2 and TRBJ1-1; no reliable D call. The CDR3 consists of 13 residues. The germline V gene encodes CDR1 SGHTA and CDR2 FQGNSA. V dropped 0 bases and J dropped 3 bases, with 5 bases sitting between them. CDR3 nucleotides: TGTGCCAGCAGCTTAGCCCCTGACACTGAAGCTTTCTTT. This gives the protein CASSLAPDTEAFF. Full variable domain (outside the CDR3, taken from reference TRBV7-2 and TRBJ1-1): GAGVSQSPSNKVTEKGKDVELRCDPISGHTALYWYRQSLGQGLEFLIYFQGNSAPDKSGLPSDRFSAERTGGSVSTLTIQRTQQEDSAVYLCASSLAPDTEAFFGQGTRLTVV.

This clone was picked up a small number of times. The chain couples TRBV18 to TRBJ1-2; no clear D. Between the trimmed V and J ends, which lost 3 bases and 6 bases, there was a span of 14 bases. Germline V CDR1 and CDR2: KGHSH, LQKENI. The CDR3 has 14 residues. CDR3 sequence: CASSPGRSPHGYTF. CDR3 bases: TGTGCCAGCTCACCGGGAAGGTCACCCCATGGCTACACCTTC.

The genes are TRBV19 and TRBJ2-4, with 8 bases that match TRBD1. In germline, CDR1 is LNHDA, CDR2 SQIVND (reference sequence). This CDR3 has 14 residues. With 5 bases clipped from V and 7 bases from J, the junction kept 7 bases outside the gene matches. CDR3 residues: CASSLPTGANIQYF. The CDR3 DNA is TGTGCCAGTAGTCTACCGACAGGGGCGAACATTCAGTACTTC.

This clone has only a few counts. The chain joins TRBV10-3 to TRBJ2-3; 10 bases align to TRBD2. The junction had 3 bases not matched to a gene; V was cut back by 5 bases and J by 4 bases. The length of the CDR3 is 14 residues. The germline gives CDR1 ENHRY, CDR2 SYGVKD. This CDR3 reads CAISSGRAADTQYF. The CDR3 DNA reads TGTGCCATCAGTAGCGGGAGGGCGGCAGATACGCAGTATTTT.

This chain links TRBV4-3 with TRBJ2-3; possible D gene TRBD1, 6 bases. V was clipped by 2 bases and J by 6 bases, with 18 bases between them. Germline CDR1 and CDR2: LGHNA and YSLEER. The CDR3 length is 16 residues. The CDR3 region is CASSQFHLDRGDTQYF. As DNA, the CDR3 is TGCGCCAGCAGCCAATTCCACCTCGATAGGGGGGATACGCAGTATTTT.